This T cell receptor beta chain is drawn from a study of PD-L1 blockade in urothelial cancer (dated by TCRdb to 2016 to 2017). Describing the broader study: Therapy was started in the mid-2010s for all patients, and atezolizumab 1,200 mg was administered intravenously every 3 weeks. About 85% of the roughly 29 patients were identified as males with urothelial cancer of bladder origin, and a prior smoking history was reported by 18 of 29 patients. Patients had an ECOG performance status of 0 or 1 and had received between 0 and 3 prior chemotherapy regimens. Blood samples were analyzed at two time points: 3 weeks after treatment start (second dose) and 6 weeks after treatment start. Blood samples yielded a median of 141,255 T cells and around 83,000 unique TCRs, with median clonality approximately 0.08. An exploratory multi-omic analysis was conducted of the somatic, immune and clinical correlates of response to PD-L1 blockade with atezolizumab in urothelial cancer. Pretreatment tumor samples, along with matched peripheral blood collected serially before and after atezolizumab treatment, underwent TCR sequencing. Durable clinical benefit was defined as a progression-free survival longer than 6 months, and TCR features were additionally tested against progression-free survival and overall survival. In the same patients, pretreatment tumors underwent whole exome sequencing and RNA sequencing in addition to TCR sequencing. Under 10 patients reached durable clinical benefit, while 20 to 25 patients did not. Pretreatment blood TCR-seq was available for under 35 patients, at least one posttreatment blood collection was obtained for around 25 patients, and tumor TCR-seq was available for around 25 patients. Findings and caveats that apply to the study as a whole: A pretreatment peripheral blood TCR clonality below the median was linked to improved progression-free and overall survival. At 3 weeks after the start of treatment, tumor-associated TCR clones in peripheral blood had expanded more in patients with durable benefit (n ≈ 23, p = 0.022). Because the sample size was small (n of about 30) and many of the analyses were exploratory, the results are meant to be hypothesis-generating.

Each PCR received spiked-in synthetic TCR analog templates so that absolute template abundance could be estimated from read counts. The immunoSEQ assay used bias-controlled V and J gene primers to amplify TCRbeta CDR3 regions from genomic DNA. Rearranged TCRbeta segments were sequenced at approximately 20X coverage. From the authors' description of their analysis: Clustering was used to correct sequencing errors, and CDR3s were annotated against IMGT so that V, D and J genes could be assigned. Downstream analyses used only productive TCRbeta rearrangements, leaving out any out-of-frame or stop-codon sequences. To compute clonality, Shannon entropy was normalized by the log of the number of unique productive sequences and then subtracted from one. Clones differing between time points or between blood and tumor were identified by Fisher's exact test with Benjamini-Hochberg correction at adjusted p below 0.01. The source is immuneACCESS, and TCRdb retained only in-frame sequences with V and J called. Part of the clones is not carried over; for the studies checked, unresolved V genes explain less than half of this, and the remainder is unexplained. V and J calls plus clone size are reproduced from that table; the DNA served to infer D and trimming. The sample table lists over 40,000 clones, roughly four fifths of them with a count of one. The ten most abundant clones make up about 3.2% of the sample.

Turning to this clone: Its antigen specificity is not known. There are no base qualities to consult, and no much larger clone falls within one base.

Compared with germline, V lacks 5 bases and J lacks 6 bases; bases without a gene match: 7. Looking up the germline V gene yields CDR1 SGHTA and CDR2 FQGNSA. The CDR3 numbers 14 residues from cysteine through phenylalanine. The retained sequence is limited to the CDR3, 42 bases, with the frame set at the first base. The cohort comprised 30 or so patients with locally advanced or metastatic urothelial carcinoma treated at Memorial Sloan Kettering on a trial protocol. Peripheral blood mononuclear cells were collected pretreatment and during treatment, with between 1 and 8 total time points obtained per patient. The Qiagen DNeasy Blood extraction kit was used to purify genomic DNA from total PBMCs and from tumor samples. Collected pretreatment and during treatment, PBMCs were isolated and stored as previously described.

The sequence is built from TRBV7-2 and TRBJ1-3, and 7 bases in between align with TRBD1. The sequence was obtained from a man in his 70s with urothelial cancer. Source: PBMCs, taken around atezolizumab (anti-PD-L1) treatment. CDR3 region: CASSRDSLSNTIYF. Here is the DNA: TGTGCCAGCAGCCGGGACAGCCTCTCAAACACCATATATTTT.